This T cell receptor (beta chain) appears in the sequencing data of a study of cytomegalovirus exposure and HLA in healthy donors. Study-level results: Most TCR sequences were rare, but some public TCRs occurred in many donors. The classifier reportedly diagnosed cytomegalovirus status with high sensitivity and specificity.

The CDR3 length is 13 residues. Trimming stripped 5 bases from V and 2 bases from J, with 9 bases between. Germline loops: CDR1 SGHTA, CDR2 FQGNSA. Only in-frame clones appear in the TCRdb table, and some are missing; sequencing was by immunoSEQ multiplex PCR. The sample records some 140,000 clones, about four fifths being singletons. The donors were part of the roughly 130-subject validation cohort, which stood apart from the roughly 700-subject first cohort. There are a few counts of this clone. The antigen remains unidentified. The chain has TRBV7-2 and TRBJ1-1; possibly TRBD1 for D (5 bases). The clonotype comes from a woman in her 30s in good health and CMV-seronegative. The sequenced sample consisted of PBMCs. CDR3 in amino acids: CASSIGHNTEAFF. CDR3 sequence (DNA): TGTGCCAGCAGCATAGGACATAACACTGAAGCTTTCTTT.